This T cell receptor beta chain stems from a study of blood T cell repertoires in COVID-19. The V end lost 5 bases, the J end lost 4 bases, and 14 bases lay between the germline ends. CDR1 MDHEN and CDR2 SYDVKM come from the germline V gene. The CDR3 consists of 14 residues. The method was immunoSEQ multiplex PCR; TCRdb's version includes in-frame clones alone and lacks a portion of them. There are around 38,000 clones in the sample; 87% occur only once, and roughly 5.1% lies in the top ten. Sequencing was performed on peripheral blood. The source of this sequence is a man in his 60s with COVID-19, enrolled during active disease. The V call is TRBV28, the J call TRBJ1-2; D perhaps matches TRBD1 (5 bases). The DNA for the CDR3 is TGTGCCAGCAGTCCCCCGGGGGGGGGCTATGGCTACACCTTC. It translates to CASSPPGGGYGYTF.